This T cell receptor beta chain derives from a study of blood T cell repertoires in COVID-19. Background on the study: In each case, the material was cDNA or gDNA derived from T cells, B-cell-depleted T cells, or PBMCs.

Original data processing: Amplification of reference gene primers provided the estimated nucleated cell counts. Clones were sequenced by immunoSEQ multiplex PCR, and TCRdb holds only the in-frame ones, with some missing. V and J calls plus clone size are reproduced from that table; the DNA served to infer D and trimming. The repertoire holds approximately 140,000 clones, with almost 85% as singletons. Residents of about two dozen US areas, aged roughly 18 to 89 years, made up the participants. Per germline, CDR1 LGHDT and CDR2 YNNKEL (reference sequence). The V gene end was trimmed by 4 bases and the J gene end by 6 bases; junction bases not matched to a gene: 2. This CDR3 is 13 amino acids long.

The sample was PBMCs or T cells enriched from blood (not recorded which). This sequence originates from a woman in her fifties or sixties with acute COVID-19. The V call is TRBV3-1 (or the pseudogene TRBV3-2), the J call TRBJ2-1; TRBD2 aligns across 8 bases. CDR3 in DNA: TGTGCCAGCAGCCTCAGCGGGAGCAATGAGCAGTTCTTC. Protein: CASSLSGSNEQFF.